These 14 T cell receptor beta chains came from one sample sequenced in a study of cytomegalovirus exposure and HLA in healthy donors. PCR amplification relied on 60 Vbeta primers (plus 13 Jbeta primers). Method: immunoSEQ multiplex PCR; TCRdb's copy keeps in-frame clones and lacks some. The sample lists 190,000 or so clones; around 83% were seen once. Sequencing input: PBMCs. The receptor set was obtained from a woman between 45 and 60 years old in good health and CMV-seropositive.

The chain couples TRBV6-6 to TRBJ1-2; D is unclear. The germline V gene encodes CDR1 MNHNY and CDR2 SVGAGI (reference sequence). Trimming left V 7 bases short and J 9 bases short, with 15 bases between. CDR3 length: 12 amino acids. The CDR3 loop reads CASTIGSGSYTF. CDR3 coding DNA: TGTGCCAGCACTATCGGGTCGGGGAGCTACACCTTC.

The chain recombines TRBV7-2 with TRBJ1-5, with 9 bases that match TRBD1. The V segment lost 7 bases and the J segment 1 base; nucleotides outside the gene matches: 11. Germline lookup yields CDR1 SGHTA and CDR2 FQGNSA. The CDR3 spans 17 residues. The CDR3 loop is CASTDLQGAKSNQPQHF. CDR3 sequence (DNA): TGTGCCAGCACCGATTTACAGGGGGCGAAAAGCAATCAGCCCCAGCATTTT. The complete variable domain, with remaining parts taken from reference TRBV7-2 and TRBJ1-5, reads GAGVSQSPSNKVTEKGKDVELRCDPISGHTALYWYRQSLGQGLEFLIYFQGNSAPDKSGLPSDRFSAERTGGSVSTLTIQRTQQEDSAVYLCASTDLQGAKSNQPQHFGDGTRLSIL.

The rearrangement links TRBV19 to TRBJ1-2; D is ambiguous. V lost 6 bases to trimming and J lost 3 bases, with 17 bases between them. Germline CDR1 is LNHDA and CDR2 is SQIVND (reference sequence). This CDR3 has 15 amino acids. CDR3 DNA: TGTGCCAGTAGCCAAAAGAGGTCGGAGCACTATGGCTACACCTTC. It yields the protein CASSQKRSEHYGYTF.

V usage is TRBV2 and J usage is TRBJ2-5; D is undetermined. The CDR3 has 15 amino acids. V was pared by 4 bases and J by 3 bases, with 15 bases between. Germline CDR1 is SNHLY and CDR2 is FYNNEI. CDR3 sequence (DNA): TGTGCCAGCAGTGTCGGTGGAGAGTCTAAAGAGACCCAGTACTTC. Translation: CASSVGGESKETQYF. The entire variable domain, with the rest obtained from reference TRBV2 and TRBJ2-5, is as follows: EPEVTQTPSHQVTQMGQEVILRCVPISNHLYFYWYRQILGQKVEFLVSFYNNEISEKSEIFDDQFSVERPDGSNFTLKIRSTKLEDSAMYFCASSVGGESKETQYFGPGTRLLVL.

This chain links TRBV7-6 with TRBJ2-5; possible D gene TRBD2, 6 bases. Germline-derived CDR1 and CDR2 are SGHVS and FNYEAQ. The CDR3 runs to 14 residues. V lost 3 bases and J lost 3, with 11 bases in between. This CDR3 reads CASSFGGGEETQYF. CDR3 coding DNA: TGTGCCAGCAGCTTTGGAGGCGGGGAAGAGACCCAGTACTTC.

The chain links TRBV20-1 to TRBJ1-2; D is perhaps TRBD1 (6 bases). The germline V gene encodes CDR1 DFQATT and CDR2 SNEGSKA (reference sequence). This CDR3 is 11 amino acids long. Trimming stripped 6 bases from V and 13 bases from J, with 18 bases between. The CDR3 sequence is CSALIQGFGTF. Here the CDR3 DNA reads TGCAGTGCCCTAATACAGGGCTTTGGCACCTTC.

This chain connects TRBV7-8 to TRBJ1-4, with D tentatively TRBD1 (6 bases). V lost 3 bases and J 2 bases, leaving 13 bases between the germline ends. Germline loops: CDR1 SGHVS, CDR2 FQNEAQ. This CDR3 is 16 amino acids long. CDR3 nucleotide sequence: TGTGCCAGCAGCTTCCTTACAGGGTTCACTAATGAAAAACTGTTTTTT. This translates into CASSFLTGFTNEKLFF.

The chain couples TRBV7-2 to TRBJ1-2; 7 bases align to TRBD1. V lost 5 bases and J lost 6; bases outside the gene matches: 9. Germline V gene lookup returns CDR1 SGHTA and CDR2 FQGNSA. CDR3 length equals 14 residues. As DNA, the CDR3 is TGTGCCAGCAGCCGATCCCCGGGACAGCATGGCTACACCTTC. It translates to CASSRSPGQHGYTF. The full variable domain, with the rest looked up from reference TRBV7-2 and TRBJ1-2, is GAGVSQSPSNKVTEKGKDVELRCDPISGHTALYWYRQSLGQGLEFLIYFQGNSAPDKSGLPSDRFSAERTGGSVSTLTIQRTQQEDSAVYLCASSRSPGQHGYTFGSGTRLTVV.

The V gene is TRBV10-2, the J gene TRBJ2-2; D may be TRBD2 (5 bases). The length of the CDR3 is 13 residues. Germline loops: CDR1 WSHSY, CDR2 SAAADI. Trimming took off 4 bases at V and 6 bases at J, with 9 bases between the two ends. This CDR3 reads CASSADYPGELFF. CDR3 bases: TGCGCCAGCAGTGCTGACTACCCCGGGGAGCTGTTTTTT.

The CDR3 DNA reads as TGCGCCAGCAGCTCCTCCCCCAGCGGGAGCGGAGAGACCCAGTACTTC. Amino acid sequence: CASSSSPSGSGETQYF. The chain links TRBV5-1 to TRBJ2-5, with 8 bases matching TRBD2. The junction had 11 bases not matched to a gene; V was cut back by 3 bases and J by 4 bases. Germline CDR1 reads SGHRS; CDR2 reads YFSETQ. The length of the CDR3 is 16 residues.

The chain joins TRBV15 to TRBJ2-3, with 8 bases identical to TRBD1. Germline lookup yields CDR1 LNHNV and CDR2 YYDKDF (reference sequence). After removal of 0 bases from V and 3 bases from J, the junction contained 8 bases not matched to a gene. The CDR3 consists of 17 residues. The DNA for the CDR3 is TGTGCCACCAGCAGAGACCCACCTGGACAGGGAACAGATACGCAGTATTTT. Protein sequence: CATSRDPPGQGTDTQYF.

Regarding this clone: An end of the junction differs from the germline gene, which may be a read error. The chain employs TRBV7-9 and TRBJ2-6; 9 positions agree with TRBD1. The CDR3 consists of 19 residues. Per germline, CDR1 SEHNR and CDR2 FQNEAQ (reference sequence). CDR3 sequence reads: CSSSPTQGQGLSGANVLTF. The DNA of the CDR3 is TGTTCCAGCAGCCCGACCCAGGGACAGGGACTCTCTGGGGCCAACGTCCTGACTTTC.

As to this clone: Other DNA sequences within the sample encode an identical CDR3. V usage is TRBV28 and J usage is TRBJ1-2; weak D call: TRBD1 (6 bases). Germline loops: CDR1 MDHEN, CDR2 SYDVKM. Trimming pared 4 bases from V and 3 bases from J, leaving 12 bases between. This CDR3 region has 14 residues. Written as DNA, the CDR3 is TGTGCCAGCAGTTCGGGGGGGCGCGACTATGGCTACACCTTC. Its translation: CASSSGGRDYGYTF.

The chain employs TRBV27 and TRBJ2-2, with 11 bases fitting TRBD2. J gave up 4 bases and V 4 bases, and 5 bases lay outside the gene matches. In germline, CDR1 is MNHEY, CDR2 SMNVEV (reference sequence). CDR3 length equals 16 residues. The CDR3, as DNA: TGTGCCAGCAGTTCCTTAGCGGGAGGGACCACCGGGGAGCTGTTTTTT. This gives the protein CASSSLAGGTTGELFF.